Here is one TCR beta chain with its context. Antigen: not known. The sample comes from a study of cytomegalovirus exposure and HLA in healthy donors. The study, taken as a whole, reports: Investigators reported some 150 TCR beta chains as tied to cytomegalovirus.

TCRdb's copy holds only in-frame clones and misses some; the assay was immunoSEQ multiplex PCR. Here the sample spans under 200,000 clones, 85% to 90% being singletons. Sequenced sample: PBMCs. The sequence was obtained from a woman in her 30s in good health and CMV-seronegative.

CDR3 nucleotide sequence: TGTGCCAGCAGCTTGCCCTCGGGAGAATTAACCGGGGAGCTGTTTTTT. It translates to CASSLPSGELTGELFF. The chain employs TRBV7-9 and TRBJ2-2, with TRBD2 as a possible D gene (6 bases). CDR3 length equals 16 residues. The germline CDR1 and CDR2 sequences are SEHNR and FQNEAQ (reference sequence). V lost 3 bases and J lost 5, with 16 bases in between. Full variable domain (outside the CDR3, taken from reference TRBV7-9 and TRBJ2-2): DTGVSQNPRHKITKRGQNVTFRCDPISEHNRLYWYRQTLGQGPEFLTYFQNEAQLEKSRLLSDRFSAERPKGSFSTLEIQRTEQGDSAMYLCASSLPSGELTGELFFGEGSRLTVL.